This entry concerns a single T cell receptor beta chain. Sequencing used immunoSEQ multiplex PCR; TCRdb keeps in-frame clones, though not all of them. The table lists some 270,000 clones, roughly nine tenths of them singletons, with roughly 2.1% in the top ten. The data were taken from a study of blood T cell repertoires in COVID-19. V lost 1 base to trimming and J lost 8 bases, with 18 bases between them. CDR3 length: 16 residues. Germline V CDR1 and CDR2: MGHDK, SYGVNS. This clonotype was obtained from a man aged 50 or older with acute or convalescent COVID-19. Sequences were obtained from peripheral blood. The genes are TRBV25-1 and TRBJ1-3; no firm D call. The CDR3 here is CASSESPGGLGDTIYF. DNA for the CDR3: TGTGCCAGCAGTGAATCCCCCGGTGGCCTAGGTGACACCATATATTTT.